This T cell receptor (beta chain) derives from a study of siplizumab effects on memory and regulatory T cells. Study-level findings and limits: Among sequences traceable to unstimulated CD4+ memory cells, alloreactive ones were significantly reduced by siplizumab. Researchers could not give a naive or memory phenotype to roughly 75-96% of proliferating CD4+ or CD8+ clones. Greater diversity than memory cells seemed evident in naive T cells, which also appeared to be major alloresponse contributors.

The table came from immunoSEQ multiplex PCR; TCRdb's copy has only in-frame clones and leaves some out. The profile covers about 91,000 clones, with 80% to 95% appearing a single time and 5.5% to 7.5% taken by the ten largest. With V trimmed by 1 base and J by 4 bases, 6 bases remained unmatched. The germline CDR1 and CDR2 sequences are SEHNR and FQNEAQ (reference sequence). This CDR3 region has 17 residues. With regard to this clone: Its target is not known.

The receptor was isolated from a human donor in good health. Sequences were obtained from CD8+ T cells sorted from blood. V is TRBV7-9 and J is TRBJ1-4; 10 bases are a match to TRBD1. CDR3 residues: CASSLEGTGARNEKLFF. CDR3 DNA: TGTGCCAGCAGCTTAGAGGGGACAGGGGCCCGTAATGAAAAACTGTTTTTT.